The sequence of this T cell receptor beta chain was determined in a study of blood T cell repertoires in COVID-19. Background on the study: Sites in the United States, Italy and Spain provided acute and convalescent COVID-19 samples. Sources were T cells, B-cell-depleted T cells, or PBMCs; the material itself was cDNA or gDNA.

Looked up from germline, CDR1 is LGHNA and CDR2 is YNFKEQ. This CDR3 has 17 amino acids. The trim removed 4 bases at V and 3 bases at J, leaving 9 bases unmatched. Those enrolled in Seattle joined during active infection and were followed longitudinally afterward. As processed by the authors: It was from reference gene primer amplification that nucleated cell counts were estimated. Repertoires were generated with immunoSEQ multiplex PCR, while TCRdb's copy carries only in-frame clones and drops some. That table supplies the V and J calls and clone size; D and trimming were determined from the DNA. This table holds 250,000 to 350,000 clones, about 90% found once.

The genes are TRBV4-2 and TRBJ1-2; TRBD1 aligns across 12 bases. The sequenced sample was peripheral blood. The TCR comes from a woman in her twenties or thirties with COVID-19, enrolled during active disease. Here the CDR3 reads CASSPHTGTGGYYGYTF. DNA for the CDR3: TGTGCCAGCAGCCCTCATACCGGGACAGGGGGCTACTATGGCTACACCTTC.